These 6 T cell receptor beta chains originate from one sample sequenced in a study of cytomegalovirus exposure and HLA in healthy donors. The primer mix had 60 Vbeta and 13 Jbeta primers. Assay used: immunoSEQ multiplex PCR; TCRdb lists only in-frame clones, some missing. The sample carries roughly 150,000 clones, 78% recorded once. Sequencing was done on a sample of PBMCs. Receptor source: a male donor in good health and CMV-seronegative.

The J gene is TRBJ1-1, the V gene TRBV30; possible D gene TRBD1, 5 bases. V shed 1 base and J shed 2 bases, with 14 bases lying between them. Germline V gives CDR1 GTSNPN, CDR2 SVGIG (reference sequence). CDR3 length: 15 residues. DNA for the CDR3: TGTGCCTGGAGTGGGGGGACTGGGTTTAACACTGAAGCTTTCTTT. As protein: CAWSGGTGFNTEAFF.

J is TRBJ2-1 and V is TRBV12-5; D is undetermined. V lost 5 bases, J lost 0 bases, and 11 bases lay in between. Germline CDR1 LGHNT, CDR2 FRNRAP. This CDR3 comprises 15 residues. Here the CDR3 reads CASGPSVSSYNEQFF. The CDR3 DNA follows: TGTGCTAGTGGTCCTTCGGTAAGCTCCTACAATGAGCAGTTCTTC.

The rearrangement uses TRBV7-2 and TRBJ2-7, with 9 nucleotides matching TRBD1. The germline V gene encodes CDR1 SGHTA and CDR2 FQGNSA. V lost 5 bases and J lost 3; bases outside the gene matches: 8. The CDR3 covers 15 residues. The CDR3 bases are TGTGCCAGCAGCCTTAGACAGGGGGTGGTCTACGAGCAGTACTTC. Translated: CASSLRQGVVYEQYF.

The gene calls are TRBV6-1 and TRBJ2-7; D might be TRBD1 (6 bases). This CDR3 comprises 13 residues. In germline, CDR1 is MNHNS, CDR2 SASEGT. The V gene lost 4 bases and the J gene lost 3 bases, with 10 bases spanning the gap. This CDR3 reads CASSGRDIYEQYF. CDR3 nucleotides: TGTGCCAGCAGTGGCCGGGACATCTACGAGCAGTACTTC.

V gene TRBV7-3 combines with J gene TRBJ2-3; 7 bases fit TRBD1. Germline V gene sequence: CDR1 SGHTA, CDR2 FQGTGA. This CDR3 contains 13 residues. With V trimmed by 6 bases and J by 7 bases, 7 bases remained unmatched. CDR3 residues: CASSFSRGNTQYF. Here the CDR3 DNA reads TGTGCCAGCAGTTTTAGCAGGGGGAATACGCAGTATTTT.

V gene TRBV29-1 combines with J gene TRBJ2-7; the D gene is possibly TRBD1 (5 bases). The CDR3 extends over 11 amino acids. Trimming pared 4 bases from V and 3 bases from J, leaving 7 bases between. The V gene's germline CDR1 is SQVTM and CDR2 ANQGSEA. CDR3: CSVVQGYEQYF. The CDR3 DNA reads as TGCAGCGTTGTCCAGGGCTACGAGCAGTACTTC.